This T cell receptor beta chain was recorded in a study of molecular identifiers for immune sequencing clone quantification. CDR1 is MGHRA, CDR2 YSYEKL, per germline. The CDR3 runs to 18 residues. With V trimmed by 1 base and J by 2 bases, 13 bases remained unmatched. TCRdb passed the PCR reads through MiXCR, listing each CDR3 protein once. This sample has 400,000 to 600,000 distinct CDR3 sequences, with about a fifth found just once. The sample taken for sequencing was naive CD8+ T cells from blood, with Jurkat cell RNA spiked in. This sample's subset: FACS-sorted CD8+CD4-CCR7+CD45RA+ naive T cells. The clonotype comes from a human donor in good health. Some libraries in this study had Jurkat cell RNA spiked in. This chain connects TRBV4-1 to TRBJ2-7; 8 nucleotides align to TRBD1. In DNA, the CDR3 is TGCGCCAGCAGCCAAGCATCGGTGGCGACAGGGGTAACCTACGAGCAGTACTTC. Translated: CASSQASVATGVTYEQYF.